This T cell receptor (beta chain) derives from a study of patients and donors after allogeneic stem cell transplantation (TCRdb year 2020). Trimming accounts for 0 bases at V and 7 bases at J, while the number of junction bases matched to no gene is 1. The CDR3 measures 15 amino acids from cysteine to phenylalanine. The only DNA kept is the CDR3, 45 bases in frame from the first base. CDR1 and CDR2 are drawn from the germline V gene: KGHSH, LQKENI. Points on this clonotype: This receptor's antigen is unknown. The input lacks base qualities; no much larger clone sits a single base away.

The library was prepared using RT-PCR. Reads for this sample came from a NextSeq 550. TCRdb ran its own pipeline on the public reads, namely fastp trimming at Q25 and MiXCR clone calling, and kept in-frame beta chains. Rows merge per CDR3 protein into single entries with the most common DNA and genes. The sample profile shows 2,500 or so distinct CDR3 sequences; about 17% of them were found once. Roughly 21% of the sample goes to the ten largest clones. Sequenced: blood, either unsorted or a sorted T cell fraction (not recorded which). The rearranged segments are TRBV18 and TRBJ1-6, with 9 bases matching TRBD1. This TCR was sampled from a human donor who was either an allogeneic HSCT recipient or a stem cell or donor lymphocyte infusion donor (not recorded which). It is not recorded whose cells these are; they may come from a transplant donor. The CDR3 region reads CASSPPTGGNSPLHF. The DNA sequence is TGTGCCAGCTCACCACCGACAGGGGGGAATTCACCCCTCCACTTT.